The T cell receptor beta chain described here comes from a study of blood T cells in healthy people across ages. PCR was performed a second time for 7 to 11 cycles using a sample-barcoded 5' primer and a J-beta primer mix. A single record per CDR3 protein comes from TCRdb applying MiXCR to the 5' RACE reads. The table records approximately 940,000 distinct CDR3 sequences, approximately 49% of them present only once. This CDR3 has 15 residues. Trimming took off 2 bases at V and 6 bases at J, with 13 bases between the two ends. Germline CDR1 reads SGHTA; CDR2 reads FQGNSA. This clonotype was observed a single time. Isolation yielded PBMCs, at least 6 million per sample, in every case.

The TCR was taken from a man aged 25-45 years in good health. Sequencing input: blood. The chain uses TRBV7-2 and TRBJ2-2; either TRBD1 or TRBD2 may fit D (5 bases each). The CDR3 DNA sequence: TGTGCCAGCAGCTTATCAGGGACCGTCGCCGGGGAGCTGTTTTTT. This gives the protein CASSLSGTVAGELFF.